The 5 T cell receptor beta chains below come from one sample, sequenced in a study of cytomegalovirus exposure and HLA in healthy donors. PCR employed 60 Vbeta and 13 Jbeta primers. The data were produced by immunoSEQ multiplex PCR, yet TCRdb's version contains in-frame clones alone and is incomplete. The data show around 29,000 clones, about 62% seen once. Sequenced sample: PBMCs. The origin of the receptors is a male donor in good health and CMV-seropositive.

This rearrangement joins TRBV15 to TRBJ2-3; a possible D gene is TRBD2 (5 bases). Per the germline V gene, CDR1 is LNHNV and CDR2 is YYDKDF (reference sequence). CDR3 length: 12 amino acids. V lost 3 bases to trimming and J lost 6 bases, with 7 bases between them. CDR3: CATSRREDTQYF. The CDR3 DNA reads TGTGCCACCAGCAGGAGGGAGGATACGCAGTATTTT. The full variable domain, with the rest looked up from reference TRBV15 and TRBJ2-3, is DAMVIQNPRYQVTQFGKPVTLSCSQTLNHNVMYWYQQKSSQAPKLLFHYYDKDFNNEADTPDNFQSRRPNTSFCFLDIRSPGLGDTAMYLCATSRREDTQYFGPGTRLTVL.

This chain uses TRBV6-5 with TRBJ2-5; 9 positions agree with TRBD2. V gave up 3 bases and J gave up 2 bases; unmatched junction bases: 7. CDR1 MNHEY and CDR2 SVGAGI come from the germline V gene. The CDR3 contains 16 residues. The CDR3 region has the DNA TGTGCCAGCAGTTATCGCGGGGGGGCCGGGCAAGAGACCCAGTACTTC. Translation: CASSYRGGAGQETQYF.

As concerns this clone: Additional DNA sequences in this sample encode the identical CDR3. The chain is built from TRBV18 and TRBJ1-1; no clear D. V was clipped by 3 bases and J by 1 base, with 9 bases between them. The germline gives CDR1 KGHSH, CDR2 LQKENI. The CDR3 totals 14 residues. CDR3 protein: CASSPYPRNTEAFF. DNA for the CDR3: TGTGCCAGCTCACCCTACCCCCGGAACACTGAAGCTTTCTTT.

This chain uses TRBV7-6 with TRBJ2-3; D possibly corresponds to TRBD1 (6 bases). Trimming pared 3 bases from V and 4 bases from J, leaving 17 bases between. Germline CDR1 and CDR2: SGHVS and FNYEAQ. The CDR3 contains 16 residues. CDR3 DNA: TGTGCCAGCAGCTTGAGTAGCTTCTCAGGGGCAGATACGCAGTATTTT. Translated, it gives CASSLSSFSGADTQYF.

V and J are TRBV6-1 and TRBJ1-1; 7 bases fit TRBD1. The CDR3 runs to 14 residues. The junction had 6 bases not matched to a gene; V was cut back by 1 base and J by 7 bases. Germline-derived CDR1 and CDR2 are MNHNS and SASEGT. The CDR3 nucleotides read TGTGCCAGCAGTGAAGGGCAGGGGGTCGTTGAAGCTTTCTTT. Translating gives CASSEGQGVVEAFF.